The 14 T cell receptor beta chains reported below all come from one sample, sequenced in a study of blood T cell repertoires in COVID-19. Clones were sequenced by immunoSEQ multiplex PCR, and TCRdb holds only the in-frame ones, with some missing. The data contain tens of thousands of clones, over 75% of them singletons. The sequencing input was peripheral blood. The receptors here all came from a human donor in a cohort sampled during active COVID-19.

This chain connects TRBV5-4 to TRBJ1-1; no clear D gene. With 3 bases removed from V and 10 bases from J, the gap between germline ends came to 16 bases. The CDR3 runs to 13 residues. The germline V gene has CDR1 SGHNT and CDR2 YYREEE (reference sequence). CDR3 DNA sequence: TGTGCCAGCAGCTATTTTGGGAGGAGATCAGCTTTCTTT. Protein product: CASSYFGRRSAFF.

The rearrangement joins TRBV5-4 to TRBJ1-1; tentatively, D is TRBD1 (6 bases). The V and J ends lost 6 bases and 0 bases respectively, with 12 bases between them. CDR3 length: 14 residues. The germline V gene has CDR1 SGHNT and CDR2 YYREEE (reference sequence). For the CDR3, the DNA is TGTGCCAGCAACCTCGGGACATTGAACACTGAAGCTTTCTTT. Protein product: CASNLGTLNTEAFF.

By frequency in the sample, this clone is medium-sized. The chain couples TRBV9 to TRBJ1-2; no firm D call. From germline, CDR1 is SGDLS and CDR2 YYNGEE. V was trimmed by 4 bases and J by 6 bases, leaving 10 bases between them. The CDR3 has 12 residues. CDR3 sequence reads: CASSPSRDGYTF. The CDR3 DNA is TGTGCCAGCAGCCCCTCCCGGGATGGCTACACCTTC. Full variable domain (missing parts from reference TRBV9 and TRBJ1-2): DSGVTQTPKHLITATGQRVTLRCSPRSGDLSVYWYQQSLDQGLQFLIQYYNGEERAKGNILERFSAQQFPDLHSELNLSSLELGDSALYFCASSPSRDGYTFGSGTRLTVV.

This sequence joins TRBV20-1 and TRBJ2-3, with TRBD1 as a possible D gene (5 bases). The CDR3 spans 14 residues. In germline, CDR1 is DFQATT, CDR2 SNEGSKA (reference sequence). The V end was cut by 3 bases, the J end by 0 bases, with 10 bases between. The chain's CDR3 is CSASGATSTDTQYF. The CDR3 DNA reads TGCAGTGCTAGTGGGGCAACTAGCACAGATACGCAGTATTTT.

In nucleotides, the CDR3 is TGTGCCAGCAGTTTGACAGGGAGCTATGGCTACACCTTC. Its protein product is CASSLTGSYGYTF. The genes are TRBV28 and TRBJ1-2; 7 positions agree with TRBD1. Germline V CDR1 and CDR2: MDHEN, SYDVKM. V shed 3 bases and J 4 bases; nucleotides not matched to a gene: 2. The CDR3 is made up of 13 amino acids.

CDR3 amino acids: CASSSDFYGYTF. The CDR3 nucleotides read TGTGCCAGCAGCTCCGACTTCTATGGCTACACCTTC. The rearrangement joins TRBV7-9 to TRBJ1-2; unclear D gene. The germline V gene encodes CDR1 SEHNR and CDR2 FQNEAQ (reference sequence). Trimming pared 4 bases from V and 4 bases from J, leaving 7 bases between. This CDR3 has 12 residues.

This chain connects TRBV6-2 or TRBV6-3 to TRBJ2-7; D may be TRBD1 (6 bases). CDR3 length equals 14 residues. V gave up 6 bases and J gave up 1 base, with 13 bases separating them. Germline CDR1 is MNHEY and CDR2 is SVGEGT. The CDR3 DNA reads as TGTGCCAGCAGCGCGGACAGATTGTCCTACGAGCAGTACTTC. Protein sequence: CASSADRLSYEQYF.

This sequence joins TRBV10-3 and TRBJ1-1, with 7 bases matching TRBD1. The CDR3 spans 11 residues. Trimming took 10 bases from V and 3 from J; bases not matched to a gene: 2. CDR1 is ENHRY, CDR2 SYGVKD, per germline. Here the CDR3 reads CATTGDTEAFF. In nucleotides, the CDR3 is TGTGCCACCACAGGGGACACTGAAGCTTTCTTT.

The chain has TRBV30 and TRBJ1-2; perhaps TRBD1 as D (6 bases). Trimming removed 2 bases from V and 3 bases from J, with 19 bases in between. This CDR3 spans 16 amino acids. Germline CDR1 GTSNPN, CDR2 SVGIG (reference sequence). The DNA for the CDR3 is TGTGCCTGGAGTCCCCCTGGGGGGGCCCCCTACTATGGCTACACCTTC. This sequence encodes CAWSPPGGAPYYGYTF.

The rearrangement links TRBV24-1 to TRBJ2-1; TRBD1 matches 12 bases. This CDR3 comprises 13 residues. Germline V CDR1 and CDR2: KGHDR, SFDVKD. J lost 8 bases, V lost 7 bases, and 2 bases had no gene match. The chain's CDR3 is CATRGTGGDEQFF. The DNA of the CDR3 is TGTGCCACCAGGGGGACAGGGGGCGATGAGCAGTTCTTC.

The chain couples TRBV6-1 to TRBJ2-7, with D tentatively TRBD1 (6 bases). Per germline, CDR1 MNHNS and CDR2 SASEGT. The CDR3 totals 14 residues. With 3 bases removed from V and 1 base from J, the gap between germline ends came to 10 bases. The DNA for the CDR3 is TGTGCCAGCAGTGAGAGGGGGACATCCTACGAGCAGTACTTC. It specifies CASSERGTSYEQYF.

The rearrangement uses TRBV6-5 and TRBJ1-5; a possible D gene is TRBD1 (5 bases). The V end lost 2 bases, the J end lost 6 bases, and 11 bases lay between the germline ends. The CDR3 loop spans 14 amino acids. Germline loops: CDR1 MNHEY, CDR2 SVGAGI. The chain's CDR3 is CASSYGGSSQPQHF. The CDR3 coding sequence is TGTGCCAGCAGTTACGGGGGGTCAAGTCAGCCCCAGCATTTT.

In nucleotides, the CDR3 is TGTGCCAGCAGCCAAGGAGACAGGGGGAACGTCCTGACTTTC. Translation gives CASSQGDRGNVLTF. The V and J genes are TRBV27 and TRBJ2-6; 9 positions match TRBD1. V lost 6 bases and J lost 10; bases outside the gene matches: 7. CDR1 MNHEY and CDR2 SMNVEV come from the germline V gene (reference sequence). The CDR3 loop spans 14 amino acids.

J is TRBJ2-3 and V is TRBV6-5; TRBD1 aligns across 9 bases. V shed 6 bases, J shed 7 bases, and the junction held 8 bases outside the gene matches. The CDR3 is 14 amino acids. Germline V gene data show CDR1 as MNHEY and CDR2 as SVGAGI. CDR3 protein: CASSSSDRGNTQYF. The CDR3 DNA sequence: TGTGCCAGCAGCTCCTCGGACAGGGGAAATACGCAGTATTTT.